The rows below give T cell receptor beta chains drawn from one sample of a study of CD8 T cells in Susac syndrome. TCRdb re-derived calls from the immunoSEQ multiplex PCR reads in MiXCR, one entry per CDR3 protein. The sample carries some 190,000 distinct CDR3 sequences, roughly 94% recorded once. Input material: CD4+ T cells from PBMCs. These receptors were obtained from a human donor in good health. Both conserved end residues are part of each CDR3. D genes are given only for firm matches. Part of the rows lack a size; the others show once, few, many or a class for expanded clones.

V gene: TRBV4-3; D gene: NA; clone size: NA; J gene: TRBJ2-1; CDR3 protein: CASSQDERGGYNEQFF; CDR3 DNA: TGCGCCAGCAGCCAAGATGAGAGGGGGGGATACAATGAGCAGTTCTTC
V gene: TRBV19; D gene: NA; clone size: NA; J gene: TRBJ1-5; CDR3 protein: CASSSWGQPQHF; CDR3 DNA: TGTGCCAGTAGTTCCTGGGGTCAGCCCCAGCATTTT
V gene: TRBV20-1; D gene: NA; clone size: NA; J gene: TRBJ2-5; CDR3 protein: CSAGPRETQYF; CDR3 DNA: TGCAGTGCTGGGCCGAGAGAGACCCAGTACTTC
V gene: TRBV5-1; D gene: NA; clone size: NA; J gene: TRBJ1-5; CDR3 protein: CASSLGTERDGNQPQHF; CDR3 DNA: TGCGCCAGCAGCTTGGGGACAGAAAGAGATGGCAATCAGCCCCAGCATTTT
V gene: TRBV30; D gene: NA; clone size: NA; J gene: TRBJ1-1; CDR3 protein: CAWIQGRGTEAFF; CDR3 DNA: TGTGCCTGGATCCAGGGGAGAGGGACTGAAGCTTTCTTT
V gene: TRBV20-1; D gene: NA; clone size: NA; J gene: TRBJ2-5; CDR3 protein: CSARGQSGQETQYF; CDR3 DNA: TGCAGTGCTAGAGGTCAGAGCGGCCAAGAGACCCAGTACTTC
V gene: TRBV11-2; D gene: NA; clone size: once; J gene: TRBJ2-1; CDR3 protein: CASSDYSSSYNEQFF; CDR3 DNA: TGTGCCAGCAGCGATTACAGCAGCTCCTACAATGAGCAGTTCTTC
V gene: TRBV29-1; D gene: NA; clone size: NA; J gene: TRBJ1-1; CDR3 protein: CSVSSGNTEAFF; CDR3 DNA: TGCAGCGTATCCTCCGGGAACACTGAAGCTTTCTTT
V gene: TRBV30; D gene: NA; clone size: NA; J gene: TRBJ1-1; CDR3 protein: CAWRYGSTEAFF; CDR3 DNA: TGTGCCTGGAGATATGGTAGCACTGAAGCTTTCTTT
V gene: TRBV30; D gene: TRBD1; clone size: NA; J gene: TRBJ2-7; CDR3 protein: CAWSVQGAREQYF; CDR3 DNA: TGTGCCTGGAGTGTACAGGGGGCTAGAGAGCAGTACTTC
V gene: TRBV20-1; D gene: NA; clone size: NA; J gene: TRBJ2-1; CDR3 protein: CSATRNSYNEQFF; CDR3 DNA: TGCAGTGCTACTAGGAACTCCTACAATGAGCAGTTCTTC
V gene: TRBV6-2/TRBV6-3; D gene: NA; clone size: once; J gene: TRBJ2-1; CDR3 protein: CATSVFYNEQFF; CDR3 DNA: TGTGCCACCTCGGTCTTCTACAATGAGCAGTTCTTC
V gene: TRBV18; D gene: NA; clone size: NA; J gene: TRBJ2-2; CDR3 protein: CASSPGEGELFF; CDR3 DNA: TGTGCCAGCTCACCGGGCGAAGGGGAGCTGTTTTTT
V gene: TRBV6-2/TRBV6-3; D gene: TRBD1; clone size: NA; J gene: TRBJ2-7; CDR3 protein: CASRRRQGSYYEQYF; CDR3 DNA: TGTGCCAGCAGGCGGAGACAGGGGAGCTACTACGAGCAGTACTTC
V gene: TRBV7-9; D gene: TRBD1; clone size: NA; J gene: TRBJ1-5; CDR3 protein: CASSLDRGDNQPQHF; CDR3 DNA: TGTGCCAGCAGCCTCGACAGGGGGGACAATCAGCCCCAGCATTTT
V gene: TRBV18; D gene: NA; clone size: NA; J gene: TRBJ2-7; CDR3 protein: CASSPVPRYEQYF; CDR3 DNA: TGTGCCAGCTCACCCGTACCCCGATACGAGCAGTACTTC
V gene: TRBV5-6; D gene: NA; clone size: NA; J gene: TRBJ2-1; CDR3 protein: CASSLVGFRGGDEQFF; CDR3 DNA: TGTGCCAGCAGCTTGGTGGGTTTCCGGGGAGGAGATGAGCAGTTCTTC
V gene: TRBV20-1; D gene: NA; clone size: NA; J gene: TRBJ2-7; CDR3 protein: CSARDARGPKSYEQYF; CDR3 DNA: TGCAGTGCTAGAGATGCTAGGGGACCTAAATCCTACGAGCAGTACTTC
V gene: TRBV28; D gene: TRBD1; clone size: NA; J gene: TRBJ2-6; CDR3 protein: CASGTGEPRSGANVLTF; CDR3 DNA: TGTGCCAGCGGGACAGGGGAGCCCCGCTCTGGGGCCAACGTCCTGACTTTC
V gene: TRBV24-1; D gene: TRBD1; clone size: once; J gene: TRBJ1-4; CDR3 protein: CATSDSRGQGYEKLFF; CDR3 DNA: TGTGCCACCAGTGATTCTCGTGGACAGGGGTATGAAAAACTGTTTTTT
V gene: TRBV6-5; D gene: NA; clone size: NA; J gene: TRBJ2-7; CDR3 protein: CASKRDVGAYEQYF; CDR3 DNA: TGTGCCAGCAAACGGGATGTGGGAGCGTACGAGCAGTACTTC
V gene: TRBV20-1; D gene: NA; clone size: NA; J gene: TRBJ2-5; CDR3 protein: CSATGADWAQETQYF; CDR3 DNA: TGCAGTGCTACAGGAGCTGACTGGGCTCAAGAGACCCAGTACTTC
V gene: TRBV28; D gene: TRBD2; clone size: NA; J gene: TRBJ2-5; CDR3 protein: CASSGIAGGGETQYF; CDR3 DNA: TGTGCCAGCAGTGGCATAGCGGGAGGGGGAGAGACCCAGTACTTC
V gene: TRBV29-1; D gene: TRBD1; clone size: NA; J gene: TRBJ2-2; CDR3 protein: CSSRQGVGTGELFF; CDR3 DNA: TGCAGCTCCCGACAGGGGGTTGGAACCGGGGAGCTGTTTTTT
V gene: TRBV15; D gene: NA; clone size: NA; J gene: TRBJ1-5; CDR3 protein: CATHTGDSNQPQHF; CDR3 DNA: TGTGCCACCCACACGGGGGATAGCAATCAGCCCCAGCATTTT
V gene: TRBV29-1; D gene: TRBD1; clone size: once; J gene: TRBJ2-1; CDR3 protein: CSSGQGGYNEQFF; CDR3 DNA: TGCAGCTCCGGACAGGGTGGCTACAATGAGCAGTTCTTC
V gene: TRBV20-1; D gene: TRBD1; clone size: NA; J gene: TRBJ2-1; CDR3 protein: CSASGTGGIYNEQFF; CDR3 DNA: TGCAGTGCTAGCGGGACAGGGGGCATCTACAATGAGCAGTTCTTC
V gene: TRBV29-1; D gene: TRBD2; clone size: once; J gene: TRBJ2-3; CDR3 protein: CSVGGIAGVYDTQYF; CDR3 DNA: TGCAGCGTTGGGGGGATAGCGGGAGTTTACGATACGCAGTATTTT
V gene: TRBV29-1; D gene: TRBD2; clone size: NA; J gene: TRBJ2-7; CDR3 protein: CSVGGLAGAYEQYF; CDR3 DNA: TGCAGCGTTGGGGGACTAGCGGGAGCCTACGAGCAGTACTTC
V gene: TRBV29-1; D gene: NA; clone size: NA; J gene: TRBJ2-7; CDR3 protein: CSVGADSYEQYF; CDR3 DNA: TGCAGCGTTGGGGCTGACTCCTACGAGCAGTACTTC
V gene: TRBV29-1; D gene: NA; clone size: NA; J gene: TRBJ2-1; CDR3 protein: CSVGSQGSSYNEQFF; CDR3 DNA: TGCAGCGTCGGATCGCAGGGGAGCTCCTACAATGAGCAGTTCTTC
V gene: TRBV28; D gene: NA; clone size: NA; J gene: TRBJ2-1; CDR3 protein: CASRDFGGESYNEQFF; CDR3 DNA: TGTGCCAGCAGAGATTTTGGCGGGGAGTCCTACAATGAGCAGTTCTTC
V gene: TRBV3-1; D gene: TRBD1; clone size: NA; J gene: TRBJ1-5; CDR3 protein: CASSQGSKGRGLQPQHF; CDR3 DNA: TGTGCCAGCAGCCAAGGGTCGAAGGGCAGGGGGCTTCAGCCCCAGCATTTT
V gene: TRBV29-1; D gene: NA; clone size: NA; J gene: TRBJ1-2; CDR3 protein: CSVEERGAGYTF; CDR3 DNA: TGCAGCGTTGAAGAAAGGGGGGCTGGCTACACCTTC
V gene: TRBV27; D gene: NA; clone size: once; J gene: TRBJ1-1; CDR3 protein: CASSPVVSGAWGTEAFF; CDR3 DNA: TGTGCCAGCAGTCCCGTTGTATCGGGGGCGTGGGGAACTGAAGCTTTCTTT
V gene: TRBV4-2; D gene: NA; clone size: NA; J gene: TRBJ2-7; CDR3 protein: CASSQGRSEQYF; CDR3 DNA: TGTGCCAGCAGCCAAGGAAGAAGCGAGCAGTACTTC
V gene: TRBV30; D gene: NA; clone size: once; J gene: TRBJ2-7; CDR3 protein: CAWSSSQTNYEQYF; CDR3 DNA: TGTGCCTGGAGTAGTAGCCAGACAAACTACGAGCAGTACTTC
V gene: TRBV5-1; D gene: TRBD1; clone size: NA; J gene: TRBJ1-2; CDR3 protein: CASRPGDRGSYGYTF; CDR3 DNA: TGCGCCAGCAGACCAGGGGACAGGGGAAGCTATGGCTACACCTTC
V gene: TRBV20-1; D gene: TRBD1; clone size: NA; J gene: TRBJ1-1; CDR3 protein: CSASPPGTVSTFF; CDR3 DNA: TGCAGTGCTAGTCCTCCCGGGACAGTTTCAACTTTCTTT
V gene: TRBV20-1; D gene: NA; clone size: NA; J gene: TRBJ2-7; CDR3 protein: CSARFSIPREEQYF; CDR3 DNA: TGCAGTGCTAGGTTCTCGATCCCGAGAGAGGAGCAGTACTTC